The 8 T cell receptor beta chains below all came from one sample that was sequenced in a study of response to subunit inactivated influenza vaccine. Each CDR3 protein is one row after TCRdb ran MiXCR on the RT-PCR reads. The sample holds almost 600,000 distinct CDR3 sequences, 11% to 15% seen once. Here the sequenced sample was PBMCs from blood, taken 11 to 12 days after vaccination. The receptors here all came from a man between 45 and 60 years old who received an inactivated influenza vaccine.

The J gene is TRBJ2-5, the V gene TRBV7-9; TRBD2 matches at 9 bases. With 5 bases clipped from V and 4 bases from J, the junction kept 11 bases outside the gene matches. CDR3 length: 16 residues. Germline V CDR1 and CDR2: SEHNR, FQNEAQ (reference sequence). The DNA of the CDR3 is TGTGCCAGCAGCGTAAATAGCGGGAGTCCTTCAGAGACCCAGTACTTC. Translation: CASSVNSGSPSETQYF.

This clonotype has only a few counts. V and J are TRBV7-9 and TRBJ2-1; TRBD2 might be the D (5 bases). This CDR3 is 16 amino acids long. The V gene lost 5 bases and the J gene lost 3 bases, with 17 bases spanning the gap. Germline V gene data show CDR1 as SEHNR and CDR2 as FQNEAQ (reference sequence). The CDR3 sequence is CASSQREHSIYNEQFF. The CDR3 DNA is TGTGCCAGCAGCCAGAGGGAACACTCGATCTACAATGAGCAGTTCTTC.

This clonotype was observed a handful of times. This sequence joins TRBV6-2 or TRBV6-3 and TRBJ2-7; 11 nucleotides align to TRBD1. The germline V gene has CDR1 MNHEY and CDR2 SVGEGT. The CDR3 is 15 amino acids. With 5 bases clipped from V and 7 bases from J, the junction kept 10 bases outside the gene matches. The CDR3 protein is CASSTGQGAYDEQYF. The CDR3 bases are TGTGCCAGCAGTACTGGACAGGGGGCATACGATGAGCAGTACTTC.

The V call is TRBV19, the J call TRBJ2-7; D is unclear. The length of the CDR3 is 14 residues. V gave up 2 bases and J gave up 4 bases, with 12 bases separating them. CDR1 is LNHDA and CDR2 is SQIVND in the germline V gene (reference sequence). The CDR3 loop is CASSIQGFGYEQYF. The CDR3 coding sequence is TGTGCCAGTAGTATACAAGGGTTCGGATACGAGCAGTACTTC.

The V and J genes are TRBV20-1 and TRBJ1-1; D unclear. The V end was cut by 2 bases, the J end by 4 bases, with 8 bases between. The CDR3 sequence is 12 residues long. The germline gives CDR1 DFQATT, CDR2 SNEGSKA (reference sequence). CDR3 residues: CSARSGSTEAFF. The CDR3 nucleotides read TGCAGTGCTAGATCTGGTAGCACTGAAGCTTTCTTT.

The table lists this clonotype with a few counts. The genes are TRBV6-2 or TRBV6-3 and TRBJ1-1, with no clear D. Germline values: CDR1 MNHEY, CDR2 SVGEGT. Trimming took off 8 bases at V and 5 bases at J, with 12 bases between the two ends. This CDR3 is built from 12 residues. For the CDR3, the DNA is TGTGCCAGCTCCGCCATCGGAACTGAAGCTTTCTTT. Its translation: CASSAIGTEAFF.

This sequence joins TRBV10-3 and TRBJ2-7; 8 nucleotides align to TRBD1. The CDR3 is 16 amino acids. Germline trimming cut 4 bases from V and 5 bases from J; bases unmatched to any gene: 13. Per the germline V gene, CDR1 is ENHRY and CDR2 is SYGVKD. The CDR3 is CAISGSLDRDSDEQYF. Here the CDR3 DNA reads TGTGCCATCAGTGGATCTTTGGACAGGGATAGCGACGAGCAGTACTTC.

This clonotype occurred many times. The V gene is TRBV5-1, the J gene TRBJ1-4; a possible D gene is TRBD1 (6 bases). This CDR3 is 16 amino acids long. Germline V gene lookup returns CDR1 SGHRS and CDR2 YFSETQ. V dropped 1 base and J dropped 6 bases, with 16 bases sitting between them. The CDR3 region is CASSLLGTGRDEKLFF. The CDR3 nucleotides read TGCGCCAGCAGCTTGCTTGGAACAGGGAGGGATGAAAAACTGTTTTTT.